These T cell receptor beta chains were read from a single sample in a study of cytomegalovirus exposure and HLA in healthy donors. The assay was immunoSEQ multiplex PCR, and TCRdb's table has in-frame clones only and misses some. The sample holds roughly 87,000 clones, 70% to 75% seen once. The sequenced material came from PBMCs. All receptors derive from a man aged 55 to 70 in good health and CMV-seronegative. Both conserved end residues are part of each CDR3. A D gene is named only where the DNA matches it firmly. Clone size is given for some rows only: seen once, a few or many times, or a class if the clone is expanded.

d_call clone_size j_call v_call cdr3_nt cdr3_aa
. once TRBJ2-1 TRBV7-2 TGTGCCAGCAGCTTAGCGGTGGGAGCCTGGGGCTACAATGAGCAGTTCTTC CASSLAVGAWGYNEQFF
. . TRBJ1-6 TRBV2 TGTGCCAGCATTAGGGGCGCCGGTTCACCCCTCCACTTT CASIRGAGSPLHF
. . TRBJ1-1 TRBV12-2 TGTGCAAGTCGCGAGGGGGACAGGGGCGTCGTAAACACTGAAGCTTTCTTT CASREGDRGVVNTEAFF
TRBD1 . TRBJ1-6 TRBV27 TGTGCCAGCAGTTCAAAGGGAGGACAGGGACGTTCAGGCGTGTATAATTCACCCCTCCACTTT CASSSKGGQGRSGVYNSPLHF
TRBD2 . TRBJ2-7 TRBV18 TGTGCCAGCTCACCACCGTTAGCGGGGAGCTCCTACGAGCAGTACTTC CASSPPLAGSSYEQYF
TRBD1 . TRBJ1-2 TRBV19 TGTGCCAGTAGTACCCCGACAGGGATCGACTATGGCTACACCTTC CASSTPTGIDYGYTF
. few TRBJ2-1 TRBV18 TGTGCCAGCTCACCACAACAGGGCAATGAGCAGTTCTTC CASSPQQGNEQFF
. once TRBJ1-4 TRBV19 TGTGCCAGTAGTAATAGCAGGGCTAATGAAAAACTGTTTTTT CASSNSRANEKLFF
TRBD1 . TRBJ1-5 TRBV6-5 TGTGCCAGCGGCGAGACAGGGTTGAGCAATCAGCCCCAGCATTTT CASGETGLSNQPQHF
. . TRBJ1-1 TRBV7-3 TGTGCCAGCAGAGACAGCCTTAACACTGAAGCTTTCTTT CASRDSLNTEAFF
TRBD1 few TRBJ2-5 TRBV5-8 TGTGCCCTCCGCGGCCGGCAGGGGGCTTGGGAGACCCAGTACTTC CALRGRQGAWETQYF
. . TRBJ2-7 TRBV5-4 TGTGCCAGCAGCTTGGACCCTAGGAACGAGCAGTACTTC CASSLDPRNEQYF
TRBD1 . TRBJ1-2 TRBV5-5 TGTGCCAGCAGCTTGGCTGTCAGGGGGCACGATGGCTACACCTTC CASSLAVRGHDGYTF
. . TRBJ1-1 TRBV6-6 TGTGCCAGCAGTTACTCGGCGGGGAACACTGAAGCTTTCTTT CASSYSAGNTEAFF
TRBD2 . TRBJ2-7 TRBV6-1 TGTGCCAGCAGTGTTACCCCGGGGGGCTACGAGCAGTACTTC CASSVTPGGYEQYF
TRBD1 few TRBJ1-2 TRBV13 TGTGCCAGCAGCTCGGGACGGACAGGACATGGCTACACCTTC CASSSGRTGHGYTF
TRBD1 . TRBJ1-6 TRBV14 TGTGCCAGCAGCGTGCGGGACAGAGGAAATTCACCCCTCCACTTT CASSVRDRGNSPLHF
. . TRBJ2-5 TRBV11-2 TGTGCCAGCAGCGAACCTAGCCCACCGGAGACCCAGTACTTC CASSEPSPPETQYF
TRBD1 . TRBJ2-5 TRBV5-6 TGTGCCAGCAGCAATGGGGGCAGGGGGACGGAGACCCAGTACTTC CASSNGGRGTETQYF
TRBD1 . TRBJ1-4 TRBV11-2 TGTGCCAGCAGCCCCGCAGGGGGGGAAAAACTGTTTTTT CASSPAGGEKLFF
TRBD1 . TRBJ1-3 TRBV19 TGTGCCAGTAGTGTCGGGACAGGGGGCACAGGAAACACCATATATTTT CASSVGTGGTGNTIYF
. . TRBJ2-7 TRBV7-9 TGTTCCAGCAGCCCATCCTACGAGCAGTACTTC CSSSPSYEQYF
TRBD1 . TRBJ2-7 TRBV6-1 TGTGCCAGCAGACCCCGGACAGGGAACTACGAGCAGTACTTC CASRPRTGNYEQYF
TRBD1 . TRBJ1-5 TRBV10-2 TGCGCCAGCAAGGACAGGGAACATCAGCCCCAGCATTTT CASKDREHQPQHF
. . TRBJ1-2 TRBV4-1 TGCGCCAGCAGCCAAGATGGACCGGGGTCTAACTATGGCTACACCTTC CASSQDGPGSNYGYTF
TRBD2 . TRBJ2-1 TRBV27 TGTGCCAGCAGTTTTTCTGGCGGGGGGGCTAATGAGCAGTTCTTC CASSFSGGGANEQFF
. . TRBJ1-1 TRBV7-6 TGTGCCAGCAGCTTAGGGACAGTAGGGACTGAAGCTTTCTTT CASSLGTVGTEAFF